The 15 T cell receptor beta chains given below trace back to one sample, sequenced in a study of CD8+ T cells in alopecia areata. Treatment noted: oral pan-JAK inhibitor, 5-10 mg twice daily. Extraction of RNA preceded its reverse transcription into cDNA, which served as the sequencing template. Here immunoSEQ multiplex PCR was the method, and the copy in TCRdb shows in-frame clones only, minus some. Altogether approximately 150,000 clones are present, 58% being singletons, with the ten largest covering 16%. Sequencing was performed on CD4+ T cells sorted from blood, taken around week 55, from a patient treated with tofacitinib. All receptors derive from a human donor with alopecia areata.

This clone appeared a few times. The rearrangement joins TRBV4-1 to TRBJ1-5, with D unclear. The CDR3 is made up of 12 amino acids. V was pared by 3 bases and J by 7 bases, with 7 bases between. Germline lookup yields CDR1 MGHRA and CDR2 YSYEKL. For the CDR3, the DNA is TGCGCCAGCAGCCAGCTGGGCCAGCCCCAGCATTTT. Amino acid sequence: CASSQLGQPQHF.

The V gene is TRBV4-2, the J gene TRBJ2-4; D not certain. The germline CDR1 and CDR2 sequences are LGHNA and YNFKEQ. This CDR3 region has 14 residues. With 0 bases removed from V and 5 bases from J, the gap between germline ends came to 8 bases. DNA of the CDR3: TGTGCCAGCAGCCAAGATAGGAGCGAAAACATTCAGTACTTC. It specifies CASSQDRSENIQYF.

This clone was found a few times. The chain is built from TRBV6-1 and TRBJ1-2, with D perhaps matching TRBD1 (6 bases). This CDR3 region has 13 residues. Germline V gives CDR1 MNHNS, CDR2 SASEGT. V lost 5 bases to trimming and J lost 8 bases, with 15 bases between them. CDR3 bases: TGTGCCAGCAGTTCGACAGGCGGTGAGGGCTACACCTTC. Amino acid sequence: CASSSTGGEGYTF.

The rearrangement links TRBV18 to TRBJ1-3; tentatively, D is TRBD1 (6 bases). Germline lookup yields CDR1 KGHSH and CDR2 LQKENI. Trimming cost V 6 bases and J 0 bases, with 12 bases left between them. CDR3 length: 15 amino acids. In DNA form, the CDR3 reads TGTGCCAGCTCCTCGGGACAAATCTCTGGAAACACCATATATTTT. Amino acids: CASSSGQISGNTIYF.

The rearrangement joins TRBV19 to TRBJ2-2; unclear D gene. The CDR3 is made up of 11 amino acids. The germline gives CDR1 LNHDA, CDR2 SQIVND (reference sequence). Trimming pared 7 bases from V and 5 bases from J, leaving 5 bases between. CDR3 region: CASTWTGELFF. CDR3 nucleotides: TGTGCCAGTACCTGGACCGGGGAGCTGTTTTTT.

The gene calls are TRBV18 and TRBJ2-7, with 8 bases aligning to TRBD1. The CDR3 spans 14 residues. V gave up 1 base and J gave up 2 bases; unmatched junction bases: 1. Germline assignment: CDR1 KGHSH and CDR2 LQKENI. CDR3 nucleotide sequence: TGTGCCAGCTCACCACAGGGACAGGCCTACGAGCAGTACTTC. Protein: CASSPQGQAYEQYF.

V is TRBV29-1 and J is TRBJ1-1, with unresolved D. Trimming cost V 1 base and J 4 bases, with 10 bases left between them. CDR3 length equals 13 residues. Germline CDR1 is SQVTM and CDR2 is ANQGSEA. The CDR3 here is CSVEGLQVTEAFF. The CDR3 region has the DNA TGCAGCGTTGAAGGACTCCAGGTCACTGAAGCTTTCTTT.

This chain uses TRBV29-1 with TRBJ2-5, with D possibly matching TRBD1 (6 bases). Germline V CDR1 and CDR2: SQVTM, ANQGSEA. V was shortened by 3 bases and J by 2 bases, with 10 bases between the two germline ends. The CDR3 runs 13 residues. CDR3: CSVDAQGQETQYF. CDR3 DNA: TGCAGCGTTGACGCACAGGGTCAAGAGACCCAGTACTTC.

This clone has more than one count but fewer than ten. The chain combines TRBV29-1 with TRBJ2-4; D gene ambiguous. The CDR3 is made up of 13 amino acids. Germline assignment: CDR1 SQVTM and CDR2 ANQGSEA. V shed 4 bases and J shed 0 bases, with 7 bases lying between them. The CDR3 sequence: CSVGDLAKNIQYF. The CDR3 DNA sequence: TGCAGCGTTGGGGATCTAGCCAAAAACATTCAGTACTTC.

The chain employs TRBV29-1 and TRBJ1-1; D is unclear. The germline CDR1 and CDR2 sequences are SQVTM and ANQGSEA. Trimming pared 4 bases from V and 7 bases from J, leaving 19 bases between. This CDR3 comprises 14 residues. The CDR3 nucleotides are TGCAGCGTTGTGGGTAGGTCCTCCACCCATGAAGCTTTCTTT. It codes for CSVVGRSSTHEAFF.

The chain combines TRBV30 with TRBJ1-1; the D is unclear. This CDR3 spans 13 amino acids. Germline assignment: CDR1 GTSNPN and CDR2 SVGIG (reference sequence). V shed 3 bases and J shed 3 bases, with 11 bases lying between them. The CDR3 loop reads CAWRRDFDTEAFF. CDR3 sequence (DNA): TGTGCCTGGAGAAGGGATTTCGACACTGAAGCTTTCTTT.

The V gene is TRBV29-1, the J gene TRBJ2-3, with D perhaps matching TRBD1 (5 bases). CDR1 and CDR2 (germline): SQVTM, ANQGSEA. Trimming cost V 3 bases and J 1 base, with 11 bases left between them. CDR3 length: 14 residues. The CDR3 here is CSVDPRVGTDTQYF. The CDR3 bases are TGCAGCGTTGACCCCAGGGTTGGCACAGATACGCAGTATTTT.

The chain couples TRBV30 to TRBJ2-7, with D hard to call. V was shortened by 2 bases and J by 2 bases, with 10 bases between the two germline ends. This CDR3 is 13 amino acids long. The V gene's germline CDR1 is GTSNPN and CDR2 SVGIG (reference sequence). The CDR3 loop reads CAWSKYTPYEQYF. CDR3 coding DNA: TGTGCCTGGAGTAAATACACACCCTACGAGCAGTACTTC.

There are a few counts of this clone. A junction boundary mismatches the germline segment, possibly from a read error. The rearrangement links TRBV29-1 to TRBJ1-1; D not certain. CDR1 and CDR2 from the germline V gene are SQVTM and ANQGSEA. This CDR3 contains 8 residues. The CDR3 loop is CSVEEATF. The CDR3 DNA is TGCAGCGTTGAAGAGGCAACCTTT.

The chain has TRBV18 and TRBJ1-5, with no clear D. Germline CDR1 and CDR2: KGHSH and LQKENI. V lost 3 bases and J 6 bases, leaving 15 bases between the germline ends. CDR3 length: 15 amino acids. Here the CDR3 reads CASSPQDVPGQPQHF. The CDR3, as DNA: TGTGCCAGCTCACCCCAGGACGTCCCCGGTCAGCCCCAGCATTTT.